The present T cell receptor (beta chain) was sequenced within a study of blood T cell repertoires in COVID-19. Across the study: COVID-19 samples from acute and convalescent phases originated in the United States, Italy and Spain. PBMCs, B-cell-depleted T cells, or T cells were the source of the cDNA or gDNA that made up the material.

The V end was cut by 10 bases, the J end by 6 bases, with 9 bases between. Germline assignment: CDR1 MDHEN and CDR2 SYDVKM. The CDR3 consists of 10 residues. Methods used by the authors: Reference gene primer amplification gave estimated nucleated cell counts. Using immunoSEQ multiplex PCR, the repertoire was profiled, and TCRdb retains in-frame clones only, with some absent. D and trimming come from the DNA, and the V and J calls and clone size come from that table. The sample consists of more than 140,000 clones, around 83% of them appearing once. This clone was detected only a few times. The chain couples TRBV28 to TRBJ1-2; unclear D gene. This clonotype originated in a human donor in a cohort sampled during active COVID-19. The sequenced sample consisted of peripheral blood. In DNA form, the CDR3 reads TGTGCCATACTAGTAGATGGCTACACCTTC. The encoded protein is CAILVDGYTF.